Listed here are 30 T cell receptor beta chains from one sample, sequenced in a study of T cell responses to AZD1222 COVID-19 vaccine. The repertoire was sequenced with immunoSEQ multiplex PCR; TCRdb's copy has only in-frame clones and lacks some. The table shows 140,000 to 150,000 clones, with approximately 88% occurring only once. The specimen was peripheral blood, collected on day 0 of AZD1222 vaccination. The receptors shown here come from an adult in good health.

J is TRBJ2-5 and V is TRBV15, with D possibly being TRBD2 (6 bases). CDR1 and CDR2 (germline): LNHNV, YYDKDF (reference sequence). The CDR3 extends over 15 amino acids. V lost 5 bases and J 2 bases, leaving 15 bases between the germline ends. DNA for the CDR3: TGTGCCACCAGCCCCCCCGGGGGACCTCAAGAGACCCAGTACTTC. It yields the protein CATSPPGGPQETQYF.

The genes are TRBV19 and TRBJ2-1; D is uncertain. Between the trimmed V and J ends, which lost 3 bases and 2 bases, there was a span of 20 bases. CDR3 length equals 18 residues. Germline V gene data show CDR1 as LNHDA and CDR2 as SQIVND (reference sequence). CDR3 sequence reads: CASSITGRMRRTYNEQFF. CDR3 sequence (DNA): TGTGCCAGTAGTATCACCGGGCGGATGCGCAGGACCTACAATGAGCAGTTCTTC.

The genes are TRBV6-4 and TRBJ2-1; the match to TRBD2 covers 8 bases. The V gene end was trimmed by 8 bases and the J gene end by 3 bases; junction bases not matched to a gene: 3. Germline-derived CDR1 and CDR2 are MRHNA and SNTAGT. CDR3 size: 13 residues. CDR3 DNA sequence: TGTGCCAGCGGCGGGGGGAGCTACAATGAGCAGTTCTTC. It encodes CASGGGSYNEQFF.

The chain has TRBV5-1 and TRBJ1-1, with D perhaps matching TRBD1 (5 bases). Germline values: CDR1 SGHRS, CDR2 YFSETQ. The CDR3 is 16 residues long. V dropped 2 bases and J dropped 5 bases, with 19 bases sitting between them. CDR3 in DNA: TGCGCCAGCAGCTTAAGACCGATCCAGGGTTGGACTGAAGCTTTCTTT. As protein: CASSLRPIQGWTEAFF. The full variable domain, with the rest looked up from reference TRBV5-1 and TRBJ1-1, is KAGVTQTPRYLIKTRGQQVTLSCSPISGHRSVSWYQQTPGQGLQFLFEYFSETQRNKGNFPGRFSGRQFSNSRSEMNVSTLELGDSALYLCASSLRPIQGWTEAFFGQGTRLTVV.

V is TRBV2 and J is TRBJ2-2; D not resolved. This CDR3 comprises 15 residues. V lost 3 bases and J lost 1, with 9 bases in between. From germline, CDR1 is SNHLY and CDR2 FYNNEI. The CDR3 sequence is CASSEVPQNTGELFF. The CDR3 region has the DNA TGTGCCAGCAGTGAGGTCCCCCAGAACACCGGGGAGCTGTTTTTT.

The chain is built from TRBV11-1 and TRBJ2-7, with D possibly being TRBD1 (5 bases). The germline V and J ends were trimmed by 1 base and 7 bases, with 20 bases remaining between them. Germline values: CDR1 SGHAT, CDR2 FQDESV (reference sequence). This CDR3 region has 16 residues. The CDR3 protein is CASSLGRTPNPGEQYF. In DNA, the CDR3 is TGTGCCAGCAGCTTAGGTCGGACACCAAATCCAGGGGAGCAGTACTTC.

The sample holds one count of this clone. The rearrangement joins TRBV6-5 to TRBJ1-1; a possible D gene is TRBD1 (6 bases). The germline gives CDR1 MNHEY, CDR2 SVGAGI. Trimming shortened V by 2 bases and J by 0 bases, and 13 bases separated the two germline ends. The CDR3 runs to 16 residues. The CDR3 DNA follows: TGTGCCAGCAGTTACACTTGGACAGTCATGAACACTGAAGCTTTCTTT. This codes for CASSYTWTVMNTEAFF.

The chain combines TRBV18 with TRBJ2-7; 7 nucleotides match TRBD1. The CDR3 length is 15 residues. Looked up from germline, CDR1 is KGHSH and CDR2 is LQKENI. The V segment lost 0 bases and the J segment 6 bases; nucleotides outside the gene matches: 8. CDR3 in DNA: TGTGCCAGCTCACCACCGGGCCAGGGGGATGTCGAGCAGTACTTC. Its translation is CASSPPGQGDVEQYF.

V and J are TRBV5-4 and TRBJ2-1; perhaps TRBD2 as D (7 bases). V was pared by 4 bases and J by 10 bases, with 21 bases between. CDR3 size: 15 residues. Germline V CDR1 and CDR2: SGHNT, YYREEE (reference sequence). CDR3 sequence (DNA): TGTGCCAGCAGCCCCTGGGGGGGGGCTGGGCGGGAGCAGTTCTTC. As protein: CASSPWGGAGREQFF.

This chain links TRBV11-2 with TRBJ2-7; D call uncertain. Trimming pared 4 bases from V and 4 bases from J, leaving 14 bases between. The CDR3 sequence is 14 residues long. CDR1 is SGHAT, CDR2 FQNNGV, per germline. For the CDR3, the DNA is TGTGCCAGCAGCTCAGACACGTTTGGGTACGAGCAGTACTTC. Residues: CASSSDTFGYEQYF. The whole variable domain, filled in from reference TRBV11-2 and TRBJ2-7, reads EAGVAQSPRYKIIEKRQSVAFWCNPISGHATLYWYQQILGQGPKLLIQFQNNGVVDDSQLPKDRFSAERLKGVDSTLKIQPAKLEDSAVYLCASSSDTFGYEQYFGPGTRLTVT.

V gene TRBV11-2 combines with J gene TRBJ1-1; the D gene is possibly TRBD1 (6 bases). Trimming left V 0 bases short and J 5 bases short, with 10 bases between. Per germline, CDR1 SGHAT and CDR2 FQNNGV. The length of the CDR3 is 14 residues. CDR3 region: CASSLDQGGTEAFF. Written as DNA, the CDR3 is TGTGCCAGCAGCTTAGATCAAGGGGGGACTGAAGCTTTCTTT.

V gene TRBV15 combines with J gene TRBJ1-4; D is uncertain. CDR3 length equals 15 residues. CDR1 and CDR2 (germline): LNHNV, YYDKDF (reference sequence). The germline V and J ends were trimmed by 0 bases and 8 bases, with 13 bases remaining between them. This CDR3 is CATSRDNPSGEKLFF. The DNA for the CDR3 is TGTGCCACCAGCAGAGATAACCCATCTGGGGAAAAACTGTTTTTT.

The rearrangement uses TRBV29-1 and TRBJ2-3; a possible D gene is TRBD1 (6 bases). Germline V CDR1 and CDR2: SQVTM, ANQGSEA. This CDR3 has 19 residues. Trimming cost V 8 bases and J 0 bases, with 30 bases left between them. CDR3 amino acids: CSSRGLTGYSGPSTDTQYF. CDR3 nucleotide sequence: TGCAGCTCACGGGGATTGACAGGTTATAGTGGGCCTAGCACAGATACGCAGTATTTT.

This clone was counted between two and nine times. The chain combines TRBV5-1 with TRBJ2-2; TRBD1 aligns across 7 bases. V lost 6 bases, J lost 6 bases, and 11 bases stayed unmatched. In germline, CDR1 is SGHRS, CDR2 YFSETQ. The CDR3 extends over 15 amino acids. The CDR3, as DNA: TGCGCCAGCACTCTCGACAGGGTAGGAGCCGGGGAGCTGTTTTTT. Translation: CASTLDRVGAGELFF.

The chain uses TRBV6-2 or TRBV6-3 and TRBJ2-7; no firm D call. The CDR3 is 12 amino acids. Germline V gene sequence: CDR1 MNHEY, CDR2 SVGEGT. Trimming shortened V by 5 bases and J by 2 bases, and 7 bases separated the two germline ends. The CDR3 spells CASSPNAYEQYF. CDR3 nucleotide sequence: TGTGCCAGCAGTCCAAATGCCTACGAGCAGTACTTC.

V usage is TRBV9 and J usage is TRBJ1-1; TRBD1 might be the D (6 bases). Germline lookup yields CDR1 SGDLS and CDR2 YYNGEE. The CDR3 extends over 16 amino acids. V was cut by 0 bases and J by 0 bases, with 12 bases left in between. CDR3 residues: CASSVDPDSLNTEAFF. The CDR3 DNA follows: TGTGCCAGCAGCGTAGACCCGGACAGCTTGAACACTGAAGCTTTCTTT.

V usage is TRBV19 and J usage is TRBJ1-1; perhaps TRBD1 as D (6 bases). CDR3 length: 15 residues. The germline gives CDR1 LNHDA, CDR2 SQIVND (reference sequence). V was clipped by 5 bases and J by 4 bases, with 17 bases between them. As DNA, the CDR3 is TGTGCCAGTAGTCTACCCCCAACAGGGCCCACTGAAGCTTTCTTT. Protein: CASSLPPTGPTEAFF. The full variable domain, rest sourced from reference TRBV19 and TRBJ1-1, is DGGITQSPKYLFRKEGQNVTLSCEQNLNHDAMYWYRQDPGQGLRLIYYSQIVNDFQKGDIAEGYSVSREKKESFPLTVTSAQKNPTAFYLCASSLPPTGPTEAFFGQGTRLTVV.

The V and J genes are TRBV5-1 and TRBJ2-7, with D perhaps assigned TRBD1 or TRBD2 (5 bases each). Trimming shortened V by 0 bases and J by 3 bases, and 10 bases separated the two germline ends. Germline CDR1 and CDR2: SGHRS and YFSETQ. CDR3 length: 14 amino acids. CDR3: CASSLERGFYEQYF. CDR3 DNA: TGCGCCAGCAGCTTGGAACGGGGCTTCTACGAGCAGTACTTC.

V is TRBV9 and J is TRBJ1-2, with a tentative D call TRBD1 (5 bases). Germline lookup yields CDR1 SGDLS and CDR2 YYNGEE. The CDR3 is 13 amino acids. V gave up 0 bases and J gave up 8 bases, with 11 bases separating them. DNA for the CDR3: TGTGCCAGCAGCGTAGGCAGGGCTGGAGGCTACACCTTC. Amino acid sequence: CASSVGRAGGYTF.

The V gene is TRBV5-1, the J gene TRBJ1-1; 8 bases line up with TRBD1. This CDR3 region has 16 residues. Germline V gene sequence: CDR1 SGHRS, CDR2 YFSETQ. J lost 1 base, V lost 5 bases, and 10 bases had no gene match. The CDR3 coding sequence is TGCGCCAGCAGTGTGGGAGACAGGGGAGAGAACACTGAAGCTTTCTTT. Translation gives CASSVGDRGENTEAFF.

This chain connects TRBV28 to TRBJ1-2; 9 positions agree with TRBD1. The ends lost 6 bases at V and 2 bases at J; junction bases unmatched: 7. This CDR3 region has 15 residues. Germline CDR1 reads MDHEN; CDR2 reads SYDVKM. Here the CDR3 reads CASRPTGGGNYGYTF. DNA of the CDR3: TGTGCCAGCAGGCCGACAGGGGGAGGAAACTATGGCTACACCTTC.

The V and J genes are TRBV5-1 and TRBJ2-7, with D unresolved. The V end lost 1 base, the J end lost 4 bases, and 9 bases lay between the germline ends. CDR1 is SGHRS and CDR2 is YFSETQ in the germline V gene. The CDR3 consists of 13 residues. Here the CDR3 reads CASSLRWGYEQYF. CDR3 coding DNA: TGCGCCAGCAGCTTGAGATGGGGATACGAGCAGTACTTC. The full variable domain, rest sourced from reference TRBV5-1 and TRBJ2-7, is KAGVTQTPRYLIKTRGQQVTLSCSPISGHRSVSWYQQTPGQGLQFLFEYFSETQRNKGNFPGRFSGRQFSNSRSEMNVSTLELGDSALYLCASSLRWGYEQYFGPGTRLTVT.

This clone was seen only once. The chain carries TRBV6-5 and TRBJ1-3; D remains unclear. Germline V lookup: CDR1 MNHEY, CDR2 SVGAGI. V was trimmed by 4 bases and J by 0 bases, leaving 7 bases between them. The CDR3 runs 14 residues. As DNA, the CDR3 is TGTGCCAGCAGTTCCGATTACTCTGGAAACACCATATATTTT. This sequence encodes CASSSDYSGNTIYF.

The chain uses TRBV7-8 and TRBJ1-2; tentative D call: TRBD1 (5 bases). This CDR3 contains 13 residues. V was cut by 5 bases and J by 7 bases, with 14 bases left in between. The germline V gene encodes CDR1 SGHVS and CDR2 FQNEAQ. The CDR3 nucleotides read TGTGCCAGCAGCCTAAAACCCAGGGTTGGCTACACCTTC. Translated: CASSLKPRVGYTF.

The chain joins TRBV9 to TRBJ2-1; maybe TRBD2 (5 bases). There are 14 residues in the CDR3. V was shortened by 3 bases and J by 7 bases, with 14 bases between the two germline ends. Germline V lookup: CDR1 SGDLS, CDR2 YYNGEE. The CDR3 protein is CASSGTGPDNEQFF. The DNA of the CDR3 is TGTGCCAGCAGCGGGACTGGGCCGGATAATGAGCAGTTCTTC.

This rearrangement joins TRBV5-1 to TRBJ1-6; D is unresolved. Germline V CDR1 and CDR2: SGHRS, YFSETQ. With 1 base removed from V and 5 bases from J, the gap between germline ends came to 7 bases. There are 14 residues in the CDR3. CDR3 region: CASSLQGNNSPLHF. CDR3 coding DNA: TGCGCCAGCAGCTTGCAAGGGAATAATTCACCCCTCCACTTT.

This chain joins TRBV11-1 and TRBJ1-3; no reliable D call. Germline V CDR1 and CDR2: SGHAT, FQDESV (reference sequence). The CDR3 consists of 14 residues. V lost 2 bases and J lost 2, with 7 bases in between. CDR3 protein: CASSLSDAGNTIYF. Here the CDR3 DNA reads TGTGCCAGCAGCTTAAGTGACGCTGGAAACACCATATATTTT.

The genes are TRBV18 and TRBJ2-4; D ambiguous. The CDR3 totals 13 residues. Trimming took 10 bases from V and 7 from J, leaving 17 bases between them. Per the germline V gene, CDR1 is KGHSH and CDR2 is LQKENI. This CDR3 is CATSPATGNIQYF. In nucleotides, the CDR3 is TGTGCCACATCTCCAGCCACCGGGAACATTCAGTACTTC. The full variable domain, completed using reference TRBV18 and TRBJ2-4, is NAGVMQNPRHLVRRRGQEARLRCSPMKGHSHVYWYRQLPEEGLKFMVYLQKENIIDESGMPKERFSAEFPKEGPSILRIQQVVRGDSAAYFCATSPATGNIQYFGAGTRLSVL.

This rearrangement joins TRBV28 to TRBJ2-3; D remains unclear. Trimming shortened V by 6 bases and J by 5 bases, and 18 bases separated the two germline ends. The CDR3 contains 15 residues. The germline V gene has CDR1 MDHEN and CDR2 SYDVKM. The CDR3 reads CASSPEAYPQDTQYF. CDR3 DNA: TGTGCCAGCAGCCCCGAGGCTTACCCACAAGATACGCAGTATTTT. Supplemented by reference TRBV28 and TRBJ2-3, the full variable domain reads DVKVTQSSRYLVKRTGEKVFLECVQDMDHENMFWYRQDPGLGLRLIYFSYDVKMKEKGDIPEGYSVSREKKERFSLILESASTNQTSMYLCASSPEAYPQDTQYFGPGTRLTVL.

This rearrangement joins TRBV20-1 to TRBJ2-3, with D hard to call. CDR1 is DFQATT, CDR2 SNEGSKA, per germline (reference sequence). CDR3 length equals 10 residues. V lost 3 bases, J lost 4 bases, and 2 bases lay in between. This CDR3 reads CSASPDTQYF. CDR3 in DNA: TGCAGTGCTAGCCCAGATACGCAGTATTTT.